The 23 T cell receptor beta chains presented below share a single source sample, sequenced in a study of shared clonotypes between healthy human individuals. The method was immunoSEQ multiplex PCR; TCRdb's version includes in-frame clones alone and lacks a portion of them. Of around 1.9 million clones in the sample, about 94% were seen once. Naive CD8 cells, CD45RO-negative and positively selected for CCR7, excluded terminally differentiated effector memory CD45RA+ cells. Sequenced sample: naive CD8+ T cells from PBMCs. These receptors were obtained from a man younger than 30 in good health. Some clones in this sample may be carry-over from other donors' samples.

The chain combines TRBV29-1 with TRBJ2-2, with 7 nucleotides matching TRBD2. CDR3 length: 15 residues. The V gene's germline CDR1 is SQVTM and CDR2 ANQGSEA. Losses at the gene ends were 0 bases for V and 6 bases for J; bases not matched to a gene: 7. The chain's CDR3 is CSVEEEGLIPGELFF. The CDR3 nucleotides read TGCAGCGTTGAAGAAGAGGGACTAATACCCGGGGAGCTGTTTTTT.

The rearrangement uses TRBV5-3 and TRBJ2-7; 10 nucleotides agree with TRBD2. TRBV5-3 is known as an ORF, though its function is uncertain. The CDR3 runs 15 residues. Unmatched junction bases numbered 7, after V lost 4 bases and J lost 3 bases. This CDR3 reads CARSQGTSEHYEQYF. The CDR3 region has the DNA TGTGCCAGAAGCCAAGGGACTAGCGAACACTACGAGCAGTACTTC.

Only one count was recorded for this clone. The chain couples TRBV9 to TRBJ1-2; tentatively, D is TRBD1 (6 bases). V was clipped by 4 bases and J by 4 bases, with 17 bases between them. This CDR3 comprises 15 residues. Germline V CDR1 and CDR2: SGDLS, YYNGEE. CDR3 DNA: TGTGCCAGCAGCTCTAGCACAGTAGGGGGCTATGGCTACACCTTC. Its protein is CASSSSTVGGYGYTF.

The chain joins TRBV28 to TRBJ2-3; TRBD1 might be the D (6 bases). V lost 3 bases to trimming and J lost 6 bases, with 16 bases between them. Germline assignment: CDR1 MDHEN and CDR2 SYDVKM. This CDR3 has 15 residues. CDR3 in amino acids: CASSFRFRGIDTQYF. In DNA form, the CDR3 reads TGTGCCAGCAGTTTTCGCTTCAGGGGTATTGATACGCAGTATTTT.

To note about this clone: Other nucleotide sequences from this sample produce the same CDR3. The rearrangement links TRBV2 to TRBJ1-2; no reliable D call. CDR1 SNHLY and CDR2 FYNNEI come from the germline V gene. Trimming shortened V by 5 bases and J by 2 bases, and 9 bases separated the two germline ends. This CDR3 is 13 amino acids long. This CDR3 reads CASSSDGNYGYTF. In DNA form, the CDR3 reads TGTGCCAGCAGTTCCGACGGGAACTATGGCTACACCTTC.

The chain combines TRBV6-5 with TRBJ2-7, with 8 positions matching TRBD1. The CDR3 spans 14 residues. The ends lost 6 bases at V and 4 bases at J; junction bases unmatched: 8. Germline CDR1 is MNHEY and CDR2 is SVGAGI. The DNA for the CDR3 is TGTGCCAGCAGACCCGGGACAGGCCTATACGAGCAGTACTTC. It is translated as CASRPGTGLYEQYF.

This chain joins TRBV27 and TRBJ1-1; D not resolved. V was pared by 1 base and J by 1 base, with 10 bases between. Germline CDR1 MNHEY, CDR2 SMNVEV (reference sequence). This CDR3 is built from 15 residues. This CDR3 reads CASSLYPRTNTEAFF. The CDR3 bases are TGTGCCAGCAGTTTATATCCACGGACGAACACTGAAGCTTTCTTT.

This chain connects TRBV29-1 to TRBJ1-2; the match to TRBD1 covers 7 bases. The CDR3 length is 15 residues. Trimming at V came to 0 bases and at J to 3 bases, leaving 7 bases not matched to a gene. Germline values: CDR1 SQVTM, CDR2 ANQGSEA. This CDR3 reads CSVEDQRGLDYGYTF. The CDR3 coding sequence is TGCAGCGTTGAAGATCAGAGGGGGCTCGACTATGGCTACACCTTC.

About this clone: The sample contains more than one DNA sequence encoding this CDR3. The chain employs TRBV4-1 and TRBJ2-5; D remains unclear. V was cut by 2 bases and J by 2 bases, with 0 bases left in between. CDR1 and CDR2 from the germline V gene are MGHRA and YSYEKL. The CDR3 is 11 amino acids. The CDR3 reads CASSQQETQYF. As DNA, the CDR3 is TGCGCCAGCAGCCAACAAGAGACCCAGTACTTC.

On this clone: Other DNA sequences of this sample code for an identical CDR3. The chain links TRBV7-9 to TRBJ2-7; either TRBD1 or TRBD2 may fit D (5 bases each). The germline V gene has CDR1 SEHNR and CDR2 FQNEAQ (reference sequence). The ends were cut back, 5 bases at V and 3 bases at J, with 11 bases in the middle. The CDR3 spans 13 residues. The CDR3 here is CASSPRGGYEQYF. Here the CDR3 DNA reads TGTGCCAGCAGCCCCCGGGGCGGCTACGAGCAGTACTTC. Full variable domain (outside the CDR3, taken from reference TRBV7-9 and TRBJ2-7): DTGVSQNPRHKITKRGQNVTFRCDPISEHNRLYWYRQTLGQGPEFLTYFQNEAQLEKSRLLSDRFSAERPKGSFSTLEIQRTEQGDSAMYLCASSPRGGYEQYFGPGTRLTVT.

The chain's CDR3 is CASSSGPHSNQPQHF. DNA of the CDR3: TGTGCCAGCAGCTCAGGACCCCATAGCAATCAGCCCCAGCATTTT. The chain carries TRBV11-2 and TRBJ1-5, with D hard to call. The germline CDR1 and CDR2 sequences are SGHAT and FQNNGV. The CDR3 is made up of 15 amino acids. Trimming pared 4 bases from V and 0 bases from J, leaving 10 bases between.

V gene TRBV7-2 combines with J gene TRBJ1-2; TRBD1 matches 8 bases. The CDR3 is 16 residues long. V was clipped by 1 base and J by 3 bases; unmatched bases: 7. Germline values: CDR1 SGHTA, CDR2 FQGNSA. CDR3 nucleotide sequence: TGTGCCAGCAGCTTAGTCGGCAGGGGGCTCTACTATGGCTACACCTTC. Protein sequence: CASSLVGRGLYYGYTF. Using reference TRBV7-2 and TRBJ1-2 for the parts outside the CDR3, the full variable domain is GAGVSQSPSNKVTEKGKDVELRCDPISGHTALYWYRQSLGQGLEFLIYFQGNSAPDKSGLPSDRFSAERTGGSVSTLTIQRTQQEDSAVYLCASSLVGRGLYYGYTFGSGTRLTVV.

Notes on this clone: In the same sample, other DNA sequences code for this CDR3. The chain carries TRBV9 and TRBJ1-3; TRBD1 is a possible D gene (5 bases). CDR1 and CDR2 from the germline V gene are SGDLS and YYNGEE. Between the trimmed V and J ends, which lost 0 bases and 4 bases, there was a span of 11 bases. The CDR3 is made up of 15 amino acids. The CDR3, as DNA: TGTGCCAGCAGCGTAGCGGGGGTTTCCGGAAACACCATATATTTT. This gives the protein CASSVAGVSGNTIYF. The full variable domain, with the rest looked up from reference TRBV9 and TRBJ1-3, is DSGVTQTPKHLITATGQRVTLRCSPRSGDLSVYWYQQSLDQGLQFLIQYYNGEERAKGNILERFSAQQFPDLHSELNLSSLELGDSALYFCASSVAGVSGNTIYFGEGSWLTVV.

CDR3 in DNA: TGTGCCAGCTCACAAGACACCTACCTCACAGATACGCAGTATTTT. It codes for CASSQDTYLTDTQYF. The gene calls are TRBV18 and TRBJ2-3; D uncertain. The CDR3 totals 15 residues. Trimming took off 4 bases at V and 2 bases at J, with 13 bases between the two ends. The germline gives CDR1 KGHSH, CDR2 LQKENI.

The chain has TRBV28 and TRBJ2-7; possible D gene TRBD2, 5 bases. The V gene's germline CDR1 is MDHEN and CDR2 SYDVKM. CDR3 length equals 14 residues. Trimming pared 1 base from V and 5 bases from J, leaving 12 bases between. CDR3 protein: CASSLLGLRDEQYF. The DNA of the CDR3 is TGTGCCAGCAGTTTATTAGGACTTCGAGACGAGCAGTACTTC. The whole variable domain, remainder taken from reference TRBV28 and TRBJ2-7, is DVKVTQSSRYLVKRTGEKVFLECVQDMDHENMFWYRQDPGLGLRLIYFSYDVKMKEKGDIPEGYSVSREKKERFSLILESASTNQTSMYLCASSLLGLRDEQYFGPGTRLTVT.

This rearrangement joins TRBV11-2 to TRBJ1-2, with TRBD1 identical over 10 bases. In germline, CDR1 is SGHAT, CDR2 FQNNGV. The CDR3 length is 18 residues. V gave up 3 bases and J gave up 2 bases; unmatched junction bases: 12. CDR3 sequence: CASSFPGTGDSTNYGYTF. The CDR3 DNA follows: TGTGCCAGCAGCTTCCCCGGGACAGGGGACTCAACAAACTATGGCTACACCTTC.

The chain employs TRBV25-1 and TRBJ2-2; 9 bases are shared with TRBD2. The CDR3 loop spans 15 amino acids. V lost 1 base to trimming and J lost 7 bases; unmatched junction nucleotides: 4. Germline V CDR1 and CDR2: MGHDK, SYGVNS. This CDR3 reads CASSESLAGGGELFF. The CDR3 DNA follows: TGTGCCAGCAGTGAATCACTAGCGGGTGGCGGGGAGCTGTTTTTT.

This sequence joins TRBV5-4 and TRBJ2-1; TRBD2 matches at 8 bases. The CDR3 sequence is 12 residues long. Germline CDR1 SGHNT, CDR2 YYREEE (reference sequence). The V segment lost 4 bases and the J segment 15 bases; nucleotides outside the gene matches: 9. In DNA form, the CDR3 reads TGTGCCAGCAGCCTCGGTAGCGGGAAGGCGTTCTTC. It specifies CASSLGSGKAFF.

V and J are TRBV15 and TRBJ2-1; D remains ambiguous. Germline CDR1 is LNHNV and CDR2 is YYDKDF (reference sequence). V lost 5 bases, J lost 3 bases, and 11 bases lay in between. CDR3 length equals 14 residues. CDR3 sequence: CATSARSVYNEQFF. CDR3 DNA sequence: TGTGCCACCAGCGCCCGTTCGGTCTACAATGAGCAGTTCTTC.

This clone was seen just once. The V gene is TRBV6-6, the J gene TRBJ1-1, with D maybe TRBD1 (5 bases). Deletions cut 6 bases from V and 7 bases from J, with 15 bases between. The CDR3 is made up of 13 amino acids. CDR1 and CDR2 (germline): MNHNY, SVGAGI (reference sequence). DNA of the CDR3: TGTGCCAGCAGCGACTCAGGGTTAGGTGAAGCTTTCTTT. Its translation is CASSDSGLGEAFF.

Remarks on this clone: Other DNA sequences in the same sample also yield this CDR3. The chain employs TRBV19 and TRBJ2-3, with TRBD2 identical over 11 bases. Germline CDR1 reads LNHDA; CDR2 reads SQIVND (reference sequence). Trimming took 5 bases from V and 0 from J; bases not matched to a gene: 1. This CDR3 has 15 amino acids. The CDR3 reads CASSWTSGSTDTQYF. The CDR3 bases are TGTGCCAGTAGTTGGACTAGCGGGAGCACAGATACGCAGTATTTT. Filled out from reference TRBV19 and TRBJ2-3, the complete variable domain reads DGGITQSPKYLFRKEGQNVTLSCEQNLNHDAMYWYRQDPGQGLRLIYYSQIVNDFQKGDIAEGYSVSREKKESFPLTVTSAQKNPTAFYLCASSWTSGSTDTQYFGPGTRLTVL.

The chain uses TRBV5-1 and TRBJ1-3; weak D call: TRBD1 (5 bases). V was trimmed by 0 bases and J by 9 bases, leaving 13 bases between them. In germline, CDR1 is SGHRS, CDR2 YFSETQ. The CDR3 has 14 residues. The CDR3 reads CASSLEGLGGTIYF. The CDR3 DNA is TGCGCCAGCAGCTTGGAGGGCCTCGGGGGCACCATATATTTT. The variable domain in full, completed from reference TRBV5-1 and TRBJ1-3, reads KAGVTQTPRYLIKTRGQQVTLSCSPISGHRSVSWYQQTPGQGLQFLFEYFSETQRNKGNFPGRFSGRQFSNSRSEMNVSTLELGDSALYLCASSLEGLGGTIYFGEGSWLTVV.

This rearrangement joins TRBV7-9 to TRBJ2-7; TRBD2 matches at 7 bases. The CDR3 has 15 residues. The V gene end was trimmed by 7 bases and the J gene end by 1 base; junction bases not matched to a gene: 10. The V gene's germline CDR1 is SEHNR and CDR2 FQNEAQ (reference sequence). DNA for the CDR3: TGTGCCAGCATTAAAACCCCTAGCGGATCCTACGAGCAGTACTTC. Its translation is CASIKTPSGSYEQYF.